The TCR beta chain described here comes from a study of identical twins. Broader study findings: Not following the same donors, the study drew its conclusions from cross-sectional statistical analysis. Sharing of beta out-of-frame sequences by twins showed a weaker excess.

The germline V gene encodes CDR1 MNHEY and CDR2 SVGAGI. Losses at the gene ends were 4 bases for V and 8 bases for J; bases not matched to a gene: 17. The CDR3 is 17 residues long. It was template switching that added a universal primer site, and there were unique molecular identifiers on the cDNA. TCRdb called the 5' RACE reads again in MiXCR, with one record for every CDR3 protein. The profile shows around 470,000 distinct CDR3 sequences, about 14% of them singletons. A note on this clonotype: What it binds is unknown.

This sample was shared with a second study, whose subject was yellow fever vaccine responses in identical twins.

The origin of this receptor is a woman in her late teens or twenties in good health. The sample was CD4+ T cells sorted from blood. The chain is built from TRBV6-5 and TRBJ2-1; 7 bases are a match to TRBD2. CDR3 nucleotide sequence: TGTGCCAGCAGTTCCACCGGGGGGTGGACTAAGGTACATGAGCAGTTCTTC. Residues: CASSSTGGWTKVHEQFF.